This T cell receptor beta chain was recovered during a study of cytomegalovirus exposure and HLA in healthy donors. With 3 bases removed from V and 9 bases from J, the gap between germline ends came to 20 bases. Germline V lookup: CDR1 SEHNR, CDR2 FQNEAQ (reference sequence). This CDR3 has 15 residues. The PCR employed 60 Vbeta primers together with 13 Jbeta primers. Data came from immunoSEQ multiplex PCR; TCRdb stores just in-frame clones and leaves some out. The sample holds roughly 120,000 clones, roughly three quarters seen once. V is TRBV7-9 and J is TRBJ2-5, with D maybe TRBD2 (5 bases). The origin of this receptor is a man aged 18-30 years in good health and CMV-seronegative. Sequencing used PBMCs. CDR3 DNA: TGTGCCAGCAGCTTCCGAGGATCGGAGGATGAGGCCCAGTACTTC. Its translation is CASSFRGSEDEAQYF.